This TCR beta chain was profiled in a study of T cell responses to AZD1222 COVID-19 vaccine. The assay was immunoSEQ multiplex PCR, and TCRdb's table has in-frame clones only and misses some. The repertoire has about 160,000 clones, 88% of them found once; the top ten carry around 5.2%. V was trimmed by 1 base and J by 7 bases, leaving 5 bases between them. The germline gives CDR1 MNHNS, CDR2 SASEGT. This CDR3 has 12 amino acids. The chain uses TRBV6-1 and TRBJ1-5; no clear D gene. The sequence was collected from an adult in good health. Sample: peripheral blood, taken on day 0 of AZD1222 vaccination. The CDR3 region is CASSEVAQPQHF. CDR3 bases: TGTGCCAGCAGTGAAGTTGCACAGCCCCAGCATTTT.